This T cell receptor (beta chain) comes out of a study of blood T cell repertoires in COVID-19. Across the study: PBMCs, B-cell-depleted T cells, or T cells were the source of the cDNA or gDNA that made up the material.

This CDR3 is 14 amino acids long. Trimming removed 4 bases from V and 7 bases from J, with 16 bases in between. The germline V gene has CDR1 LNHDA and CDR2 SQIVND (reference sequence). In terms of age and location, participants ranged from roughly 18 to 90 years and lived in approximately 26 US areas. Recovery meant two consecutive negative NP/OP PCR tests, professional clearance, or resolved symptoms. Per the original methods: It was from reference gene primer amplification that nucleated cell counts were estimated. TCRdb keeps only in-frame clones here, not all; method: immunoSEQ multiplex PCR. Clonal size and the V and J genes are those of that table, whereas D and trimming came from the DNA. Of 250,000 to 300,000 clones listed, roughly 90% were seen once; the top ten hold 8.8%.

V gene TRBV19 combines with J gene TRBJ1-2; possibly TRBD1 for D (5 bases). The material sequenced was PBMCs or T cells enriched from blood (not recorded which). The sequence derives from a man aged 40-50 years who had recovered from COVID-19. CDR3 nucleotide sequence: TGTGCCAGTAGTACATGGACAAGTACGGTTGGCTACACCTTC. Residues: CASSTWTSTVGYTF.